The clone carrying this T cell receptor beta chain appeared a single time. TCRdb's table, derived via immunoSEQ multiplex PCR, lists solely in-frame clones and lacks some. This table has about 83,000 clones, 80% to 90% appearing once. This sample is part of a study of blood T cell repertoires in COVID-19. Turning to the study itself: From the United States, Italy and Spain came samples of acute and convalescent COVID-19. PBMCs, B-cell-depleted T cells, or T cells provided the cDNA or gDNA that made up the material.

The V end lost 8 bases, the J end lost 0 bases, and 23 bases lay between the germline ends. There are 18 residues in the CDR3. Per the germline V gene, CDR1 is SEHNR and CDR2 is FQNEAQ (reference sequence). Sequencing was carried out using peripheral blood. J is TRBJ1-3 and V is TRBV7-9; the D gene is possibly TRBD1 (5 bases). This receptor was taken from a woman older than 75 with acute or convalescent COVID-19. Here the CDR3 DNA reads TGTGCCAGCTTAGGAGGAGGGGCCGCAAGTTTCTCTGGAAACACCATATATTTT. It codes for CASLGGGAASFSGNTIYF.